Presented here are 7 T cell receptor beta chains from one specimen sequenced in a study of identical twins. MiXCR, run by TCRdb on the 5' RACE reads, gives a single entry per CDR3 protein. The sample contains around 550,000 distinct CDR3 sequences, nearly 15% of which appear only once. This sample was also put to use in a study of yellow fever vaccine responses in identical twins.

Material for sequencing was CD4+ T cells sorted from blood. The receptors were sampled from a woman younger than 35 in good health.

Only one count was recorded for this clonotype. The rearrangement uses TRBV5-1 and TRBJ2-3; TRBD2 matches 9 bases. The CDR3 is made up of 17 amino acids. Germline V lookup: CDR1 SGHRS, CDR2 YFSETQ. V dropped 0 bases and J dropped 0; count of bases not matched to a gene: 5. In nucleotides, the CDR3 is TGCGCCAGCAGCTTGGACGTCGCGGGAGGGAGCACAGATACGCAGTATTTT. Translating gives CASSLDVAGGSTDTQYF. Full variable domain (remainder filled in from reference TRBV5-1 and TRBJ2-3): KAGVTQTPRYLIKTRGQQVTLSCSPISGHRSVSWYQQTPGQGLQFLFEYFSETQRNKGNFPGRFSGRQFSNSRSEMNVSTLELGDSALYLCASSLDVAGGSTDTQYFGPGTRLTVL.

In this sample, this clonotype turned up a few times. The chain is built from TRBV5-1 and TRBJ2-3; no firm D call. Germline lookup yields CDR1 SGHRS and CDR2 YFSETQ. V was shortened by 4 bases and J by 7 bases, with 13 bases between the two germline ends. The CDR3 loop spans 13 amino acids. CDR3 sequence (DNA): TGCGCCAGCAGCCGGGCCCAGATGTATACGCAGTATTTT. Translated, it gives CASSRAQMYTQYF.

This clonotype has only a few counts. The rearrangement joins TRBV12-3 or TRBV12-4 to TRBJ1-2; D remains ambiguous. The CDR3 length is 12 residues. The germline V and J ends were trimmed by 1 base and 8 bases, with 8 bases remaining between them. CDR3 bases: TGTGCCAGCAGTTTAGTCGGTAAAGGCTACACCTTC. Translating it yields CASSLVGKGYTF.

Details on this clonotype: A much larger clone lies a single base off, so this may be a read error. This sequence joins TRBV7-9 and TRBJ2-1; 14 positions agree with TRBD2. The CDR3 is 15 residues long. V was pared by 5 bases and J by 9 bases, with 6 bases of the junction left unmatched. The germline V gene has CDR1 SEHNR and CDR2 FQNEAQ (reference sequence). The CDR3 protein is CASSLGTSGSGEQFF. DNA for the CDR3: TGTGCCAGCAGCCTCGGGACTAGCGGGAGTGGTGAGCAGTTCTTC.

This clonotype turned up a few times. This chain links TRBV11-1 with TRBJ2-5, with a possible D match to TRBD2 (6 bases). The CDR3 is made up of 18 amino acids. Germline lookup yields CDR1 SGHAT and CDR2 FQDESV (reference sequence). V was trimmed by 2 bases and J by 1 base, leaving 20 bases between them. For the CDR3, the DNA is TGTGCCAGCAGCTTAATGCGGGGAGGAGGAGTAGGCCAAGAGACCCAGTACTTC. Protein: CASSLMRGGGVGQETQYF.

The CDR3 loop reads CATSRGNTGVYEQYF. CDR3 DNA sequence: TGTGCCACCAGCAGAGGGAACACAGGGGTCTACGAGCAGTACTTC. The chain combines TRBV15 with TRBJ2-7; 7 bases are a match to TRBD1. CDR1 LNHNV and CDR2 YYDKDF come from the germline V gene (reference sequence). V lost 1 base, J lost 3 bases, and 6 bases stayed unmatched. The CDR3 consists of 15 residues.

The V gene is TRBV25-1, the J gene TRBJ1-2, with D hard to call. This CDR3 is built from 14 residues. V gave up 3 bases and J gave up 3 bases, with 11 bases separating them. CDR1 and CDR2 (germline): MGHDK, SYGVNS. CDR3 bases: TGTGCCAGCAGTGATAGGACTGATTACTATGGCTACACCTTC. This encodes CASSDRTDYYGYTF.